This T cell receptor beta chain was observed in a study of T cell responses to AZD1222 COVID-19 vaccine listed by TCRdb under 2021. About the study as a whole: AZD1222 recipients given second doses at about 4 weeks or at about 12 weeks were pooled, since spike-specific TCR depth and breadth were not found to differ between the two schedules. Trial participants were enrolled into age subgroups of 18-55, 56-69 and 70-plus years, which contained around 140, 26 and 57 TCR-sequenced participants, respectively. TCR sequencing was performed for approximately 240 trial participants, of whom around 200 were given two doses of AZD1222 and around 25 were given two doses of MenACWY control vaccine. Results the study describes overall, beyond this receptor: Reportedly, close to half of the unique spike-specific TCRs recognized epitopes lying outside the regions that are mutated in the B.1.351 and B.1.1.7 variants. In the small 56-69-year group, the increase in depth fell short of significance, most likely because of low power. Participants were mostly white British, with more females than males. The authors suggested clonal diversity may have been underestimated. The whole spike protein was spanned by vaccine-associated CD4 TCRs, and dominant responses were seen in regions 160-218 and 743-854. Because no samples from the day 14 peak response were available, repertoires could be characterized only after the peak T cell response. Only six AZD1222 recipients were SARS-CoV-2 seropositive at baseline, limiting conclusions about previously exposed vaccinees. A significant rise in spike-specific TCR breadth and depth was observed after two AZD1222 doses relative to day 0 and relative to MenACWY recipients.

The CDR3 regions of human TCRbeta chains were analyzed by immunosequencing. In the authors' own workflow: TCRs in the repertoires were matched against a reference library of SARS-CoV-2-specific TCRs that had been generated with the MIRA antigen-specificity platform. Breadth was defined as the fraction of unique TCRs that were SARS-CoV-2-associated, and depth was defined as the fraction of total T cells that were SARS-CoV-2-associated. Each spike-specific TCR was assigned to its reactive spike region and to a CD4 or CD8 class using the MIRA data. Log10-transformed breadth and depth values were compared by one-way ANOVA with Sidak's multiple comparisons tests. TCRdb provides this immuneACCESS table in a form limited to in-frame rearrangements. Some clones are lacking; in checked studies, under half of them reflect an unresolved V gene, and why the rest are absent is not known. That table is the source of V, J and clone size, and D and trimming were worked out from the DNA. Recorded for this sample are more than 100,000 clones; roughly 90% of them occurred a single time. 11% to 15% of the sample belongs to the ten largest clones.

Taken with the paper, the label for time point translates to: baseline before first vaccination. Vaccinee samples came from UK trials COV001 and COV002, including a single-blind randomized controlled phase 2/3 trial of AZD1222 (ChAdOx1 nCoV-19) in healthy adults. For TCRbeta chain sequencing, PBMC samples were collected from trial participants at day 0 and at day 28 after the second dose. The germline V gene provides CDR1 SQVTM and CDR2 ANQGSEA. The V end gives up 2 bases and the J end 6 bases, leaving 15 bases in the junction not matched to a gene. The CDR3 runs 16 residues from the cysteine to the phenylalanine. Of the read, only the CDR3 DNA is kept; its 48 bases are in frame from base 1. Of note for this clone: No cognate antigen has been identified for it. The input lacks base qualities; no much larger clone sits a single base away.

This sequence uses TRBV29-1 and TRBJ2-7, with 8 bases aligning to TRBD2. Sample: peripheral blood, taken on day 0 of AZD1222 vaccination. The TCR was taken from an adult in good health. This receptor has the CDR3 CSVERRGAAGGREQYF. Read as DNA, the sequence is TGCAGCGTTGAAAGGAGGGGGGCGGCGGGAGGTCGCGAGCAGTACTTC.